Sequencing of this TCR beta chain was carried out in a study of a mutant IDH1 vaccine in newly diagnosed glioma. Study at large: Most patients had received both radiotherapy and temozolomide, the prior options being radiotherapy, temozolomide, or both.

The table came from immunoSEQ multiplex PCR; TCRdb's copy has only in-frame clones and leaves some out. This repertoire shows tens of thousands of clones, roughly 79% found once; its top ten account for roughly 5.2%. This clone was picked up one time. Its cognate antigen is unknown. Time point here: week 35, safety follow-up. Vaccination used 300 ug of mutant IDH1 20-mer peptide per dose, with topical imiquimod. The source of this sequence is a man aged 40-55 years with glioma. The source material was PBMCs, sampled from a glioma patient whose treatment included an IDH1 peptide vaccine.

The CDR3 loop reads CASSEAGYEQFF. The CDR3 DNA is TGTGCCAGCAGTGAAGCGGGCTATGAGCAGTTCTTC. The gene calls are TRBV6-1 and TRBJ2-1, with unresolved D. Germline CDR1 reads MNHNS; CDR2 reads SASEGT. Trimming cost V 0 bases and J 8 bases, with 5 bases left between them. CDR3 length equals 12 residues.